These 20 T cell receptor beta chains originate from one sample sequenced in a study of blood T cell repertoires in COVID-19. The protocol was immunoSEQ multiplex PCR, while the TCRdb copy is restricted to in-frame clones and leaves out a portion. Of 130,000 to 150,000 clones listed, approximately 79% are singletons. Sequences were obtained from peripheral blood. These receptors all come from a man in his fifties with active or convalescent COVID-19.

The rearrangement joins TRBV5-1 to TRBJ2-2, with 10 bases lining up with TRBD2. The CDR3 covers 15 residues. Germline V gives CDR1 SGHRS, CDR2 YFSETQ. V trimming: 0 bases; J trimming: 6 bases; junction bases outside the gene matches: 2. The CDR3 region is CASSLESGRAGELFF. CDR3 nucleotides: TGCGCCAGCAGCTTGGAAAGCGGGAGGGCCGGGGAGCTGTTTTTT.

This clone occurred a few times. The rearrangement links TRBV3-1 (or the pseudogene TRBV3-2) to TRBJ2-1, with D possibly matching TRBD2 (6 bases). The germline V gene has CDR1 LGHDT and CDR2 YNNKEL (reference sequence). The CDR3 runs to 14 residues. V was pared by 4 bases and J by 9 bases, with 16 bases between. CDR3 protein: CASSRDGGVGEQFF. The CDR3, as DNA: TGTGCCAGCAGCCGGGACGGGGGAGTGGGTGAGCAGTTCTTC.

The chain couples TRBV27 to TRBJ2-5; 7 bases fit TRBD2. CDR1 is MNHEY and CDR2 is SMNVEV in the germline V gene (reference sequence). The length of the CDR3 is 14 residues. Unmatched junction bases numbered 3, after V lost 3 bases and J lost 2 bases. CDR3 DNA sequence: TGTGCCAGCAGTTTTTTGGGGGGGCAAGAGACCCAGTACTTC. Its translation is CASSFLGGQETQYF.

The CDR3 sequence is CASSIDLAGMGNEQFF. In DNA form, the CDR3 reads TGTGCCAGTAGTATAGATCTGGCAGGGATGGGCAATGAGCAGTTCTTC. V is TRBV19 and J is TRBJ2-1; maybe TRBD1 (5 bases). Germline V gene data show CDR1 as LNHDA and CDR2 as SQIVND (reference sequence). CDR3 size: 16 residues. V lost 0 bases, J lost 6 bases, and 15 bases lay in between. The full variable domain, with the rest looked up from reference TRBV19 and TRBJ2-1, is DGGITQSPKYLFRKEGQNVTLSCEQNLNHDAMYWYRQDPGQGLRLIYYSQIVNDFQKGDIAEGYSVSREKKESFPLTVTSAQKNPTAFYLCASSIDLAGMGNEQFFGPGTRLTVL.

The chain has TRBV28 and TRBJ2-5; D gene unclear. The CDR3 sequence is 15 residues long. Trimming left V 1 base short and J 0 bases short, with 9 bases between. In germline, CDR1 is MDHEN, CDR2 SYDVKM. CDR3 nucleotide sequence: TGTGCCAGCAGTTTATTCGGGTCAGACCAAGAGACCCAGTACTTC. Amino acid sequence: CASSLFGSDQETQYF. Full variable domain (outside the CDR3, taken from reference TRBV28 and TRBJ2-5): DVKVTQSSRYLVKRTGEKVFLECVQDMDHENMFWYRQDPGLGLRLIYFSYDVKMKEKGDIPEGYSVSREKKERFSLILESASTNQTSMYLCASSLFGSDQETQYFGPGTRLLVL.

This clone turned up a few times. The rearrangement joins TRBV7-9 to TRBJ2-7; 10 nucleotides align to TRBD2. J gave up 3 bases and V 5 bases, and 7 bases lay outside the gene matches. Per germline, CDR1 SEHNR and CDR2 FQNEAQ (reference sequence). This CDR3 is built from 15 residues. In DNA, the CDR3 is TGTGCCAGCAGCCTCTGGGGGACTAGCGTCTACGAGCAGTACTTC. It translates to CASSLWGTSVYEQYF.

This sequence joins TRBV27 and TRBJ2-1; possibly TRBD2 for D (6 bases). The CDR3 totals 16 residues. Germline V CDR1 and CDR2: MNHEY, SMNVEV (reference sequence). V was shortened by 0 bases and J by 7 bases, with 16 bases between the two germline ends. The CDR3 is CASSLSTEAGLNEQFF. CDR3 coding DNA: TGTGCCAGCAGTTTATCGACGGAAGCGGGCCTAAATGAGCAGTTCTTC.

This chain connects TRBV9 to TRBJ1-5, with D unclear. In germline, CDR1 is SGDLS, CDR2 YYNGEE. V was pared by 0 bases and J by 3 bases, with 4 bases between. This CDR3 is 13 amino acids long. CDR3 residues: CASSVAYNQPQHF. The CDR3 DNA sequence: TGTGCCAGCAGCGTAGCTTACAATCAGCCCCAGCATTTT.

This rearrangement joins TRBV5-1 to TRBJ2-2, with 10 bases aligning to TRBD1. The ends lost 1 base at V and 6 bases at J; junction bases unmatched: 15. The germline V gene has CDR1 SGHRS and CDR2 YFSETQ. The CDR3 spans 19 residues. DNA of the CDR3: TGCGCCAGCAGCTTGTTCGGTGTGGCGGGACAGGGGTTCGCCGGGGAGCTGTTTTTT. It encodes CASSLFGVAGQGFAGELFF.

The V and J genes are TRBV7-2 and TRBJ1-2; 7 positions match TRBD1. Germline CDR1 is SGHTA and CDR2 is FQGNSA. V lost 0 bases to trimming and J lost 8 bases; unmatched junction nucleotides: 6. This CDR3 has 14 amino acids. The CDR3 region is CASSLAGTVGGYTF. The CDR3 DNA follows: TGTGCCAGCAGCTTAGCAGGGACAGTTGGGGGCTACACCTTC.

This clone was recorded once. CDR3 sequence reads: CASSGRLAGFDEQFF. The CDR3 bases are TGTGCCAGCAGCGGCCGACTAGCGGGATTCGATGAGCAGTTCTTC. The chain employs TRBV9 and TRBJ2-1, with TRBD2 matching 11 bases. CDR3 size: 15 residues. Germline V gene lookup returns CDR1 SGDLS and CDR2 YYNGEE. The trim removed 3 bases at V and 8 bases at J, leaving 7 bases unmatched.

The CDR3 nucleotides are TGTGCCAGTAGGCGGGGGCAAGAGACCCAGTACTTC. This codes for CASRRGQETQYF. This chain connects TRBV19 to TRBJ2-5; 7 bases are shared with TRBD2. The CDR3 totals 12 residues. The V segment lost 6 bases and the J segment 2 bases; nucleotides outside the gene matches: 0. Germline V gene sequence: CDR1 LNHDA, CDR2 SQIVND (reference sequence). Supplemented by reference TRBV19 and TRBJ2-5, the full variable domain reads DGGITQSPKYLFRKEGQNVTLSCEQNLNHDAMYWYRQDPGQGLRLIYYSQIVNDFQKGDIAEGYSVSREKKESFPLTVTSAQKNPTAFYLCASRRGQETQYFGPGTRLLVL.

The chain links TRBV29-1 to TRBJ2-4; 8 nucleotides line up with TRBD1. CDR3 length equals 19 residues. The junction had 19 bases not matched to a gene; V was cut back by 5 bases and J by 1 base. In germline, CDR1 is SQVTM, CDR2 ANQGSEA. The CDR3 DNA is TGCAGCGTTACAGGGGGAGCTGGGGGCGGCCCCTTTGCCAAAAACATTCAGTACTTC. It specifies CSVTGGAGGGPFAKNIQYF.

The chain employs TRBV5-4 and TRBJ2-2, with D uncertain. Germline CDR1 reads SGHNT; CDR2 reads YYREEE (reference sequence). Trimming left V 1 base short and J 5 bases short, with 9 bases between. This CDR3 is 14 amino acids long. Here the CDR3 reads CASSLLGVTGELFF. CDR3 DNA: TGTGCCAGCAGCTTGCTGGGCGTTACCGGGGAGCTGTTTTTT.

This clone has ten or more counts. Here the CDR3 DNA reads TGTGCCAGCAGCTTCCCCGGGACTGGCAGCACAGATACGCAGTATTTT. Residues: CASSFPGTGSTDTQYF. The rearrangement uses TRBV5-4 and TRBJ2-3; perhaps TRBD2 as D (6 bases). Between the trimmed V and J ends, which lost 2 bases and 0 bases, there was a span of 13 bases. Germline CDR1 SGHNT, CDR2 YYREEE (reference sequence). CDR3 size: 16 residues.

V gene TRBV28 combines with J gene TRBJ1-5; no definite D call. The germline gives CDR1 MDHEN, CDR2 SYDVKM. The CDR3 is 14 residues long. The ends were cut back, 3 bases at V and 3 bases at J, with 9 bases in the middle. CDR3 residues: CASSLLQNNQPQHF. DNA of the CDR3: TGTGCCAGCAGTTTGCTACAGAACAATCAGCCCCAGCATTTT.

This sequence joins TRBV7-3 and TRBJ2-2; TRBD1 might be the D (6 bases). The germline gives CDR1 SGHTA, CDR2 FQGTGA. The CDR3 sequence is 15 residues long. V gave up 5 bases and J gave up 7 bases, with 17 bases separating them. CDR3 region: CASSPRPGTYGELFF. In nucleotides, the CDR3 is TGTGCCAGCAGCCCGCGTCCCGGGACATACGGGGAGCTGTTTTTT.

The chain recombines TRBV18 with TRBJ2-3, with 13 positions matching TRBD2. The germline V gene encodes CDR1 KGHSH and CDR2 LQKENI. CDR3 size: 20 residues. The trim removed 3 bases at V and 7 bases at J, leaving 19 bases unmatched. CDR3 in amino acids: CASSPSAFRTSGRDDYTQYF. CDR3 bases: TGTGCCAGCTCACCGTCAGCGTTTAGGACTAGCGGGAGAGATGACTATACGCAGTATTTT.

This clone was counted a few times. The chain recombines TRBV6-2 or TRBV6-3 with TRBJ2-7, with 14 bases aligning to TRBD2. The CDR3 runs 14 residues. Germline V gene sequence: CDR1 MNHEY, CDR2 SVGEGT. Losses at the gene ends were 6 bases for V and 9 bases for J; bases not matched to a gene: 7. This chain's CDR3 is CASSLGLAGDRQYF. DNA for the CDR3: TGTGCCAGCAGCTTGGGACTAGCGGGAGACAGGCAGTACTTC.

The chain uses TRBV28 and TRBJ1-5, with D uncertain. CDR3 length equals 15 residues. Per the germline V gene, CDR1 is MDHEN and CDR2 is SYDVKM. Trimming stripped 2 bases from V and 1 base from J, with 9 bases between. CDR3 amino acids: CASSLNLGSNQPQHF. For the CDR3, the DNA is TGTGCCAGCAGTTTAAACCTGGGCAGCAATCAGCCCCAGCATTTT.